The entry below describes one TCR beta chain. The same CDR3 also results from other DNA sequences found in this sample. The data derive from a study of cytomegalovirus exposure and HLA in healthy donors. Study information: T cells numbering around 180 million yielded approximately 120 million unique TCR beta sequences in an earlier analysis.

Germline trimming cut 4 bases from V and 2 bases from J; bases unmatched to any gene: 5. Germline V CDR1 and CDR2: SGHRS, YFSETQ. The CDR3 contains 14 residues. This PCR relied on a set of 60 Vbeta primers and 13 Jbeta primers. Profiling relied on immunoSEQ multiplex PCR, and the TCRdb table lists in-frame clones only, not all of them. The sample contains around 170,000 clones, approximately 80% of which appear only once. This sequence joins TRBV5-1 and TRBJ2-7; 8 bases map to TRBD1. Sequences were obtained from PBMCs. The clonotype was recovered from a woman in her 50s in good health and CMV-seronegative. The CDR3 nucleotides read TGCGCCAGCAGCGGCGGACAGGGTCCCTACGAGCAGTACTTC. This gives the protein CASSGGQGPYEQYF.